The 24 T cell receptor beta chains reported below all come from one sample, sequenced in a study of shared clonotypes between healthy human individuals (dated by TCRdb to the early 2020s). The method was the immunoSEQ multiplex PCR assay. What TCRdb holds here is the immuneACCESS table cut down to in-frame rearrangements. Part of the clones is not present; checked against another copy, under half of the missing clones reflect an unresolved V gene, and the others are unexplained. Counted in this sample were roughly 2.5 million clones; about 92% of them appeared once. Over 0.12% of the sample lies in the top ten. Sequencing was done on a sample of naive CD4+ T cells sorted from blood. What this sample's cell subset or site label stands for: CD45RA+ positively selected. The origin of the receptors is a man aged 18 to 35 in good health.

A word on this clone: This sample includes further DNA sequences coding for the same CDR3. This chain connects TRBV6-6 to TRBJ1-3; D call uncertain. Trimming shortened V by 0 bases and J by 0 bases, and 6 bases separated the two germline ends. The germline V gene encodes CDR1 MNHNY and CDR2 SVGAGI (reference sequence). CDR3 length: 15 amino acids. CDR3 amino acids: CASSYSTVSGNTIYF. The CDR3 nucleotides are TGTGCCAGCAGTTACTCTACAGTCTCTGGAAACACCATATATTTT.

The table lists this clone with a count of one. The CDR3 loop reads CASSLVVNSNTGELFF. CDR3 coding DNA: TGTGCCAGCAGCTTGGTAGTCAACTCAAACACCGGGGAGCTGTTTTTT. The gene calls are TRBV5-6 and TRBJ2-2, with D unclear. This CDR3 has 16 amino acids. V was cut by 0 bases and J by 2 bases, with 11 bases left in between. Looked up from germline, CDR1 is SGHDT and CDR2 is YYEEEE.

A remark on this clone: Additional DNA sequences in this sample encode the identical CDR3. V gene TRBV20-1 combines with J gene TRBJ2-7; tentative D call: TRBD2 (6 bases). V gave up 3 bases and J gave up 4 bases, with 7 bases separating them. The length of the CDR3 is 11 residues. Germline values: CDR1 DFQATT, CDR2 SNEGSKA (reference sequence). The CDR3 region has the DNA TGCAGTGCTAGGGGACTTTACGAGCAGTACTTC. It specifies CSARGLYEQYF.

The chain couples TRBV2 to TRBJ2-3; D not resolved. Trimming stripped 4 bases from V and 1 base from J, with 9 bases between. The CDR3 runs to 14 residues. Per the germline V gene, CDR1 is SNHLY and CDR2 is FYNNEI. The CDR3 reads CASSGSRGTDTQYF. Written as DNA, the CDR3 is TGTGCCAGCAGTGGGAGTAGGGGCACAGATACGCAGTATTTT.

The chain joins TRBV10-3 to TRBJ1-1; D is unresolved. Germline CDR1 and CDR2: ENHRY and SYGVKD. Trimming removed 4 bases at V and 4 bases at J, with 19 bases between. This CDR3 has 16 amino acids. CDR3 sequence reads: CAISGRGTGSGTEAFF. CDR3 coding DNA: TGTGCCATCAGTGGCCGGGGTACGGGTTCGGGCACTGAAGCTTTCTTT.

The genes are TRBV25-1 and TRBJ1-2, with D possibly matching TRBD1 (5 bases). V lost 5 bases, J lost 4 bases, and 20 bases lay in between. Germline CDR1 reads MGHDK; CDR2 reads SYGVNS. The length of the CDR3 is 16 residues. The CDR3 coding sequence is TGTGCCAGCAGTTACAGGAACGGGGGGATGGGCTATGGCTACACCTTC. Translating it yields CASSYRNGGMGYGYTF.

The V call is TRBV10-3, the J call TRBJ2-3; D is perhaps TRBD2 (6 bases). The CDR3 length is 14 residues. Looked up from germline, CDR1 is ENHRY and CDR2 is SYGVKD. The V and J ends lost 6 bases and 1 base respectively, with 11 bases between them. Here the CDR3 DNA reads TGTGCCATCAGGGGAGGCGGGGGCACAGATACGCAGTATTTT. This translates into CAIRGGGGTDTQYF.

This rearrangement joins TRBV5-1 to TRBJ2-7, with 10 bases identical to TRBD1. The CDR3 totals 15 residues. Germline V CDR1 and CDR2: SGHRS, YFSETQ. Trimming took 3 bases from V and 5 from J; bases not matched to a gene: 8. CDR3 sequence: CASSSTGTGAHEQYF. CDR3 bases: TGCGCCAGCAGCTCGACCGGGACAGGGGCCCACGAGCAGTACTTC.

The chain joins TRBV15 to TRBJ2-2; D is possibly TRBD2 (5 bases). The CDR3 contains 17 residues. The germline CDR1 and CDR2 sequences are LNHNV and YYDKDF (reference sequence). V was pared by 0 bases and J by 4 bases, with 15 bases between. CDR3 loop: CATSRDRLPSGTGELFF. CDR3 DNA: TGTGCCACCAGCAGAGACAGACTACCCTCTGGCACCGGGGAGCTGTTTTTT.

This chain uses TRBV14 with TRBJ1-1; the D is unclear. V was cut by 2 bases and J by 0 bases, with 19 bases left in between. Germline lookup yields CDR1 SGHDN and CDR2 FVKESK. This CDR3 has 18 amino acids. As DNA, the CDR3 is TGTGCCAGCAGCCAACCCACGACCTTTTCGGTGATGAACACTGAAGCTTTCTTT. Translating it yields CASSQPTTFSVMNTEAFF.

The chain employs TRBV4-3 and TRBJ2-2, with 11 positions matching TRBD2. J was trimmed by 4 bases and V by 4 bases; bases with no gene match: 5. This CDR3 contains 16 residues. CDR1 LGHNA and CDR2 YSLEER come from the germline V gene. CDR3 amino acids: CASSPLAGGTTGELFF. CDR3 DNA: TGCGCCAGCAGCCCGCTAGCGGGAGGCACCACCGGGGAGCTGTTTTTT.

This clone was recorded a few times. V usage is TRBV12-5 and J usage is TRBJ1-1; TRBD1 aligns across 7 bases. Germline CDR1 is LGHNT and CDR2 is FRNRAP. This CDR3 contains 13 residues. J was trimmed by 5 bases and V by 6 bases; bases with no gene match: 6. The CDR3 DNA follows: TGTGCTAGTGGCCAGGGGGTAGGGACTGAAGCTTTCTTT. It specifies CASGQGVGTEAFF.

CDR3 nucleotide sequence: TGTGCCTGGACCGGGACAGGGGTCTACGAGCAGTACTTC. This codes for CAWTGTGVYEQYF. V is TRBV30 and J is TRBJ2-7; 10 bases line up with TRBD1. J gave up 3 bases and V 4 bases, and 3 bases lay outside the gene matches. The CDR3 sequence is 13 residues long. CDR1 is GTSNPN, CDR2 SVGIG, per germline (reference sequence).

The rearrangement joins TRBV27 to TRBJ2-2; D not certain. V was shortened by 5 bases and J by 7 bases, with 8 bases between the two germline ends. CDR1 MNHEY and CDR2 SMNVEV come from the germline V gene (reference sequence). The CDR3 has 12 residues. This CDR3 is CASSDPIGELFF. CDR3 sequence (DNA): TGTGCCAGCAGTGACCCTATCGGGGAGCTGTTTTTT.

This clone appeared once. CDR3 DNA: TGTGCCAGCTCACCACTCAGGGAGATGGGCTACACCTTC. Translating it yields CASSPLREMGYTF. The genes are TRBV18 and TRBJ1-2, with D maybe TRBD1 (5 bases). This CDR3 has 13 amino acids. Germline V CDR1 and CDR2: KGHSH, LQKENI. V lost 1 base to trimming and J lost 8 bases, with 11 bases between them.

V and J are TRBV30 and TRBJ2-5; perhaps TRBD1 as D (6 bases). The J call is uncertain, as TRBJ2-7 better fits the DNA end. The CDR3 loop spans 16 amino acids. CDR1 and CDR2 from the germline V gene are GTSNPN and SVGIG (reference sequence). This CDR3 is CAWTPGSTGKTHEQYF. DNA for the CDR3: TGTGCCTGGACCCCCGGCTCTACAGGGAAGACCCACGAGCAGTACTTC.

The rearrangement joins TRBV4-3 to TRBJ1-2; no clear D. V lost 0 bases, J lost 4 bases, and 15 bases lay in between. CDR1 is LGHNA, CDR2 YSLEER, per germline. This CDR3 has 16 amino acids. The CDR3: CASSQDLRIGGYGYTF. CDR3 sequence (DNA): TGCGCCAGCAGCCAAGATCTGAGGATTGGAGGCTATGGCTACACCTTC.

The rearrangement uses TRBV11-2 and TRBJ2-1; maybe TRBD2 (6 bases). The CDR3 runs to 15 residues. V lost 5 bases and J 6 bases, leaving 17 bases between the germline ends. The germline V gene has CDR1 SGHAT and CDR2 FQNNGV. The CDR3 is CASSGDLLASNEQFF. The CDR3 DNA sequence: TGTGCCAGCAGCGGGGACCTACTAGCTTCCAATGAGCAGTTCTTC.

The chain employs TRBV29-1 and TRBJ1-4, with TRBD1 as a possible D gene (5 bases). The V and J ends lost 3 bases and 7 bases respectively, with 12 bases between them. The CDR3 runs 13 residues. Germline CDR1 is SQVTM and CDR2 is ANQGSEA. For the CDR3, the DNA is TGCAGCGTTGATGTGGGGACGGGTGAAAAACTGTTTTTT. It encodes CSVDVGTGEKLFF.

The V and J genes are TRBV5-1 and TRBJ2-1; the match to TRBD2 covers 7 bases. Trimming cost V 4 bases and J 6 bases; bases outside gene matches: 4. The CDR3 runs 13 residues. Looked up from germline, CDR1 is SGHRS and CDR2 is YFSETQ. DNA of the CDR3: TGCGCCAGCAGCGCCGCTAGCGGCAATGAGCAGTTCTTC. The encoded protein is CASSAASGNEQFF.

As regards this clone: This specimen includes other DNA sequences encoding the same CDR3. The chain carries TRBV7-2 and TRBJ1-5, with 7 positions matching TRBD1. Germline V gene data show CDR1 as SGHTA and CDR2 as FQGNSA. V lost 3 bases and J lost 2; bases outside the gene matches: 1. The CDR3 is made up of 14 amino acids. The CDR3 sequence: CASSFGQGNQPQHF. Written as DNA, the CDR3 is TGTGCCAGCAGCTTCGGACAGGGCAATCAGCCCCAGCATTTT.

This clone was recorded once. Distinct nucleotide sequences in the sample also encode this CDR3. The genes are TRBV5-1 and TRBJ2-2; D is unresolved. Germline V lookup: CDR1 SGHRS, CDR2 YFSETQ. The CDR3 has 15 residues. V dropped 2 bases and J dropped 0 bases, with 8 bases sitting between them. The CDR3 reads CASSLGASNTGELFF. The CDR3 coding sequence is TGCGCCAGCAGCTTAGGAGCGTCGAACACCGGGGAGCTGTTTTTT. Full variable domain (rest looked up from reference TRBV5-1 and TRBJ2-2): KAGVTQTPRYLIKTRGQQVTLSCSPISGHRSVSWYQQTPGQGLQFLFEYFSETQRNKGNFPGRFSGRQFSNSRSEMNVSTLELGDSALYLCASSLGASNTGELFFGEGSRLTVL.

This rearrangement joins TRBV28 to TRBJ2-2; D not certain. With 6 bases removed from V and 4 bases from J, the gap between germline ends came to 15 bases. Germline CDR1 and CDR2: MDHEN and SYDVKM. This CDR3 is 15 amino acids long. For the CDR3, the DNA is TGTGCCAGCAGCCTACAGTCGCCTCGCACCGGGGAGCTGTTTTTT. Amino acid sequence: CASSLQSPRTGELFF.

The chain combines TRBV11-2 with TRBJ1-3; 7 nucleotides line up with TRBD1. The V gene's germline CDR1 is SGHAT and CDR2 FQNNGV. The trim removed 4 bases at V and 3 bases at J, leaving 6 bases unmatched. The CDR3 is 15 amino acids. CDR3 bases: TGTGCCAGCAGCTCCGTACAGGGGTTTGGAAACACCATATATTTT. This sequence encodes CASSSVQGFGNTIYF.